Sequencing of this TCR beta chain was carried out in a study of blood T cells in healthy people across ages (dated by TCRdb to about 2015). About the investigation overall: In model experiments, template switching captured roughly one uniquely barcoded TCR beta cDNA molecule for every two T cells. To track age-related changes in TCR beta repertoire diversity, the study relied on deep sequencing normalized with unique cDNA molecular identifiers. The donors were split into four age groups: young (average 16 years), middle-aged (over 35), aged (62) and long-lived (under 85). To avoid experimental bias, donors of different ages were distributed randomly across sequencing lanes. Using the same blood draw, the study looked at two additional independent replicas of 1 million unique cDNA reads for two donors, one aged 18 to 30 and the other aged 80 or older. What the authors observed across the whole study: Donor CMV infection status was unknown, potentially confounding age-related changes in expanded clonotypes. Observed TCR beta diversity correlated strongly with the percentage of naive T cells measured by flow cytometry. Estimates of total diversity based on one million sequenced T cells were regarded as lower bounds and as underestimates. Conclusive comparison of naive and antigen-experienced compartments was prevented by the profiling of bulk unsorted PBMCs. Compared with the aged group, the long-lived group had more naive CD4+ T cells, fewer expanded clones and increased TCR diversity, suggesting age selection. As age increased, observed TCR beta diversity per million T cells dropped in a roughly linear way, and a significant reduction was already evident by age around 41.

The donors were 40 or so Caucasian individuals from Russia, aged roughly 6 to 100 years, who were systemically healthy. Each donor gave 8 to 10 milliliters of peripheral blood, collected into EDTA-treated Vacutainer tubes. Ficoll-Paque density-gradient centrifugation was used to isolate PBMCs, with at least 6.5 million per sample. Trizol reagent was used to extract total RNA from the PBMCs, yielding at least 5 micrograms per sample. For every donor, flow cytometry on a PBMC aliquot measured the percentage of naive CD45RAhigh/CD27high T cells. Note on this clonotype: Its target antigen remains unknown. No base qualities exist here, and no much larger clone lies one base off it.

The germline V gene yields MNHEY for CDR1 and SVGEGT for CDR2. The CDR3 spans 15 residues, from the cysteine through the phenylalanine. Kept here is only the CDR3 DNA, which spans 45 bases and is read in frame from base 1. The library relied on 5' RACE. The listed sequencing device is Illumina HiSeq 2500. A second PCR of roughly 7 to 11 cycles was performed with a sample-barcoded 5' primer and a J-beta primer mix. Each TCR beta cDNA molecule received a unique molecular identifier from a template-switch 5' adaptor carrying 12 random nucleotides. Each sample yielded at least 3 million CDR3-containing paired-end reads. First-strand cDNA was synthesized from all RNA with the Mint cDNA synthesis kit, primed by a TRBC-specific oligonucleotide. Following uracil-DNA glycosylase treatment, a first 18-cycle PCR with universal primers M1SS and BC2_uni_R was performed on all cDNA. On the study's bioinformatics: Each sample was normalized by randomly selecting 1 million high-quality reads, each carrying a distinct molecular identifier. Instead of being binned into consensus sequences, reads that shared molecular identifiers were thrown out. CDR3 identification, clonotype clustering and error correction used MiTCR with a Q25 quality threshold and the strictest error-elimination algorithm. A nonparametric unseen species model with Euler transformation was used to estimate a lower bound on total TCR beta diversity. TCRdb trimmed public reads at Q25 via fastp, called clones via MiXCR and kept in-frame beta chains. Records with the same CDR3 protein are collapsed into one entry carrying the most frequent genes and DNA. The V and J calls, along with clone size, are taken from TCRdb and not from the paper's own processing. The sample table records about 1,400,000 distinct CDR3 sequences; roughly 60% of these occur just once. The ten largest clones capture over 5.5% of the sample.

This TCR derives from a man in his late teens or twenties in good health. The chain was built from TRBV6-2 or TRBV6-3 and TRBJ2-4; TRBD2 is perhaps the D gene, given 5 matching bases. The DNA matches TRBJ2-7 better at its end, which makes the J call doubtful. Sequencing was done on a sample of blood. This receptor carries the CDR3 CASSYRVEVGYEQYF. The DNA sequence reads TGTGCCAGCAGTTACCGGGTGGAGGTCGGCTACGAGCAGTACTTC.